The 11 T cell receptor beta chains in this list originate from one sample, sequenced in a study of OX40 agonist ivuxolimab in advanced cancers. Measured with immunoSEQ multiplex PCR; TCRdb has only the in-frame clones, and not every one. The sample lists thousands of clones; 79% were seen once. The material sequenced was CD4+ or CD8+ T cells sorted from blood, taken in a trial of the OX40 agonist ivuxolimab. The receptors come from an adult with an advanced solid tumor such as melanoma, head and neck, liver or kidney cancer.

V usage is TRBV9 and J usage is TRBJ2-1; D perhaps matches TRBD1 (7 bases). Germline V gene data show CDR1 as SGDLS and CDR2 as YYNGEE. The CDR3 sequence is 17 residues long. V gave up 0 bases and J gave up 4 bases, with 17 bases separating them. For the CDR3, the DNA is TGTGCCAGCAGCGTAGAAATTCGCGGGACAGAATACAATGAGCAGTTCTTC. It translates to CASSVEIRGTEYNEQFF.

V is TRBV7-6 and J is TRBJ2-3; 10 bases map to TRBD2. There are 17 residues in the CDR3. V lost 2 bases to trimming and J lost 2 bases; unmatched junction nucleotides: 7. CDR1 SGHVS and CDR2 FNYEAQ come from the germline V gene. The CDR3 spells CASSLSVAGGLTDTQYF. CDR3 coding DNA: TGTGCCAGCAGCTTATCAGTAGCGGGGGGACTCACAGATACGCAGTATTTT.

This chain connects TRBV6-5 to TRBJ1-2; 8 nucleotides match TRBD1. Germline lookup yields CDR1 MNHEY and CDR2 SVGAGI. V gave up 7 bases and J gave up 5 bases; unmatched junction bases: 9. This CDR3 comprises 14 residues. CDR3 residues: CASMLDGQGYGYTF. The CDR3 coding sequence is TGTGCCAGCATGTTAGACGGACAGGGTTATGGCTACACCTTC.

V is TRBV30 and J is TRBJ2-7; D is unresolved. The CDR3 is 12 residues long. CDR1 and CDR2 (germline): GTSNPN, SVGIG (reference sequence). V lost 1 base, J lost 7 bases, and 11 bases lay in between. CDR3 residues: CAWSAGSPEQYF. CDR3 nucleotide sequence: TGTGCCTGGAGTGCGGGTTCGCCTGAGCAGTACTTC. The variable domain in full, with the rest retrieved from reference TRBV30 and TRBJ2-7, is SQTIHQWPATLVQPVGSPLSLECTVEGTSNPNLYWYRQAAGRGLQLLFYSVGIGQISSEVPQNLSASRPQDRQFILSSKKLLLSDSGFYLCAWSAGSPEQYFGPGTRLTVT.

The chain carries TRBV5-4 and TRBJ2-7; no clear D. Trimming shortened V by 2 bases and J by 6 bases, and 15 bases separated the two germline ends. The germline V gene encodes CDR1 SGHNT and CDR2 YYREEE (reference sequence). This CDR3 has 14 amino acids. CDR3 in amino acids: CASSFRSAVGEQYF. For the CDR3, the DNA is TGTGCCAGCAGCTTTCGGTCGGCAGTCGGCGAGCAGTACTTC.

This rearrangement joins TRBV27 to TRBJ2-3, with D hard to call. This CDR3 is built from 10 residues. The germline CDR1 and CDR2 sequences are MNHEY and SMNVEV (reference sequence). V dropped 3 bases and J dropped 10 bases, with 5 bases sitting between them. CDR3 nucleotides: TGTGCCAGCAGTTTTTTCCCGCAGTATTTT. Translated, it gives CASSFFPQYF.

The V gene is TRBV27, the J gene TRBJ2-7; 10 nucleotides align to TRBD2. V was clipped by 7 bases and J by 5 bases; unmatched bases: 8. Germline CDR1 MNHEY, CDR2 SMNVEV (reference sequence). The CDR3 consists of 14 residues. CDR3 nucleotide sequence: TGTGCCAGCACTTTTGCTAGCGGGAGAAACGAGCAGTACTTC. This encodes CASTFASGRNEQYF.

This clone occurred once. Written as DNA, the CDR3 is TGTGCCAGTAGTATCCCGCGGACAGGGGACCCCTACGAGCAGTACTTC. Its protein product is CASSIPRTGDPYEQYF. The rearrangement joins TRBV19 to TRBJ2-7, with 9 bases identical to TRBD1. Germline V gene lookup returns CDR1 LNHDA and CDR2 SQIVND (reference sequence). Trimming cost V 3 bases and J 2 bases; bases outside gene matches: 8. The CDR3 runs to 16 residues.

This rearrangement joins TRBV18 to TRBJ2-1, with TRBD2 matching 10 bases. The CDR3 loop spans 16 amino acids. Germline lookup yields CDR1 KGHSH and CDR2 LQKENI. The ends lost 0 bases at V and 9 bases at J; junction bases unmatched: 8. The CDR3 DNA is TGTGCCAGCTCACCACCGGTAGGTAGCGGGAGGAGTGAGCAGTTCTTC. This codes for CASSPPVGSGRSEQFF.

The chain joins TRBV7-9 to TRBJ1-6; D not resolved. Germline V gene sequence: CDR1 SEHNR, CDR2 FQNEAQ (reference sequence). This CDR3 is 15 amino acids long. V was clipped by 5 bases and J by 8 bases, with 16 bases between them. The CDR3 here is CASSQFQKEDSPLHF. The CDR3 bases are TGTGCCAGCAGCCAATTCCAAAAGGAGGATTCACCCCTCCACTTT.

This rearrangement joins TRBV2 to TRBJ2-7, with 14 nucleotides matching TRBD2. Per the germline V gene, CDR1 is SNHLY and CDR2 is FYNNEI. With V trimmed by 6 bases and J by 6 bases, 4 bases remained unmatched. The CDR3 length is 14 residues. This chain's CDR3 is CASRSGTSGSEQYF. CDR3 nucleotide sequence: TGTGCCAGCAGGTCCGGGACTAGCGGGAGCGAGCAGTACTTC.